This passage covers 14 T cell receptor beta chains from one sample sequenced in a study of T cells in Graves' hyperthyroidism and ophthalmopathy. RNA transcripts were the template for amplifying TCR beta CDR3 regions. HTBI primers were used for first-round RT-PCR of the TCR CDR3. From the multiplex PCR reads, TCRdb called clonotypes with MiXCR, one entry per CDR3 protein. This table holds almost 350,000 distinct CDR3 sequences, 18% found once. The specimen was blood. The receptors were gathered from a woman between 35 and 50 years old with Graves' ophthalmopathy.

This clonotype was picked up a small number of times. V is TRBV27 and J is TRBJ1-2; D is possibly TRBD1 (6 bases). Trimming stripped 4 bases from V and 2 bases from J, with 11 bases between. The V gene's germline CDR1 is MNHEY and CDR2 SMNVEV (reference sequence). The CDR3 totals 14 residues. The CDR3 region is CASSYRAGNYGYTF. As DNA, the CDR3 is TGTGCCAGCAGTTACAGGGCTGGCAACTATGGCTACACCTTC.

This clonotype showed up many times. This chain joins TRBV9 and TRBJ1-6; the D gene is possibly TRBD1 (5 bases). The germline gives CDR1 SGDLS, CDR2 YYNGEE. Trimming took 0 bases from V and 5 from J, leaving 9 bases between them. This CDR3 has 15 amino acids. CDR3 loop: CASSVGTGNNSPLHF. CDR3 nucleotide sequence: TGTGCCAGCAGCGTAGGAACAGGAAATAATTCACCCCTCCACTTT.

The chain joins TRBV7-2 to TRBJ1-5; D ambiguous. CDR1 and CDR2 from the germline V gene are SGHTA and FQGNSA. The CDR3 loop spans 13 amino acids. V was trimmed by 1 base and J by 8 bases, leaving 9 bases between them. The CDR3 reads CASSLGYTEPQHF. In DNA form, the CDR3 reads TGTGCCAGCAGCTTAGGTTACACCGAGCCCCAGCATTTT.

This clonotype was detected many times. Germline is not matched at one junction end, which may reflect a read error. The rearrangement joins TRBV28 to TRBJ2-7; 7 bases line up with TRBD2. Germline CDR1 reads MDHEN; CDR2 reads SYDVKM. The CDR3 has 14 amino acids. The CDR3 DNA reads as TGTGCCAGCAAATGGGCGGGAGTCGGGAACGAGCAGCACTTC. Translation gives CASKWAGVGNEQHF.

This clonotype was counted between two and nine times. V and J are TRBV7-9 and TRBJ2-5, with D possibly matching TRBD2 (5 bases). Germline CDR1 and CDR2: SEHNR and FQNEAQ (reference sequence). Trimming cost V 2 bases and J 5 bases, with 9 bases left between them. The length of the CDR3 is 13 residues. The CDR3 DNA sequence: TGTGCCAGCAGCTTAATAGCGCCGGAGACCCAGTACTTC. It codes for CASSLIAPETQYF.

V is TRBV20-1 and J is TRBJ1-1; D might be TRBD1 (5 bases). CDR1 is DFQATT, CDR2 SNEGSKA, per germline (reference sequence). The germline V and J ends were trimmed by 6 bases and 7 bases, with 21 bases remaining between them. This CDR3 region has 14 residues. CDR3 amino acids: CSARSGTPLFEAFF. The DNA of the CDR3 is TGCAGTGCCCGTTCAGGGACCCCCCTTTTTGAAGCTTTCTTT.

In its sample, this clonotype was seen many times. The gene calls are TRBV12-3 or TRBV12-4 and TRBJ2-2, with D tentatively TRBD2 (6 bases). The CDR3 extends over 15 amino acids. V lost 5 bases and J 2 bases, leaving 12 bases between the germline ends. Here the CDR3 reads CASSPGTFNTGELFF. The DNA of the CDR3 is TGTGCCAGCAGTCCCGGGACTTTCAACACCGGGGAGCTGTTTTTT.

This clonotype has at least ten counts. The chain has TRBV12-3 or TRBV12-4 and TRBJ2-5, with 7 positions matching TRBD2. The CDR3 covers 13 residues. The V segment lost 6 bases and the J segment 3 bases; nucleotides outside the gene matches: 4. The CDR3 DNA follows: TGTGCCAGCAGCCACGGACTAGAAGAGACCCAGTACTTC. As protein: CASSHGLEETQYF.

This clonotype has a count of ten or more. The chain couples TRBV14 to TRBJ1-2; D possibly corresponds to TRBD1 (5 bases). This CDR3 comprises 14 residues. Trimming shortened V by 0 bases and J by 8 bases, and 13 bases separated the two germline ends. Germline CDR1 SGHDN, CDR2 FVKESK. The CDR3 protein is CASSQDRRDLGYTF. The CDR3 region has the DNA TGTGCCAGCAGCCAAGATCGCAGGGACCTCGGCTACACCTTC.

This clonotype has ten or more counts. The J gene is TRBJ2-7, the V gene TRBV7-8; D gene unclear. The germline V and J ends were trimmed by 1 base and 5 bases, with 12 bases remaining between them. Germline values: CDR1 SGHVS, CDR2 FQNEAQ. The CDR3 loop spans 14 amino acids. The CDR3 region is CASSLDRLRDEQYF. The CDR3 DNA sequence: TGTGCCAGCAGCTTAGATCGGCTAAGGGACGAGCAGTACTTC.

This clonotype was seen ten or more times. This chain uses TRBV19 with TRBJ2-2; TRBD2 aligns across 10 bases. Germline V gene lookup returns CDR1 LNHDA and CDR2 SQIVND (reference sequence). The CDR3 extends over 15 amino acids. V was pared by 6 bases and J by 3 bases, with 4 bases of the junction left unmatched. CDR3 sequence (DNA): TGTGCCAGTAGGAAGCGGGAGGGTTACACCGGGGAGCTGTTTTTT. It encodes CASRKREGYTGELFF.

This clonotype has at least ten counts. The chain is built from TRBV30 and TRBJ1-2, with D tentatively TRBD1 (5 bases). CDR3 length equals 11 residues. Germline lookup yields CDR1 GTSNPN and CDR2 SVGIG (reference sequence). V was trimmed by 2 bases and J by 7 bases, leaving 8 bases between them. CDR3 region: CAWSKGTGYTF. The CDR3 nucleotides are TGTGCCTGGAGTAAAGGGACTGGCTACACCTTC.

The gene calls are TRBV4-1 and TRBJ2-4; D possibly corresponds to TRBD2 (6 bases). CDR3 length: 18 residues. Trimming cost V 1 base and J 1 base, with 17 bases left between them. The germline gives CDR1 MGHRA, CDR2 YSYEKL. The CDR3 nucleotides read TGCGCCAGCAGCCAAGGGGGGGTCGCAGGGTTGGCCAAAAACATTCAGTACTTC. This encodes CASSQGGVAGLAKNIQYF.

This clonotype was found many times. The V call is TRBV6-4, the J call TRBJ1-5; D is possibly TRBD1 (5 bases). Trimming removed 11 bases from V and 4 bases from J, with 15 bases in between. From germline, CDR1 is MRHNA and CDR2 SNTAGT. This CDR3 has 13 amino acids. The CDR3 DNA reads TGTGCCCAAATGTCAGGGAGGAATCAGCCCCAGCATTTT. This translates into CAQMSGRNQPQHF.